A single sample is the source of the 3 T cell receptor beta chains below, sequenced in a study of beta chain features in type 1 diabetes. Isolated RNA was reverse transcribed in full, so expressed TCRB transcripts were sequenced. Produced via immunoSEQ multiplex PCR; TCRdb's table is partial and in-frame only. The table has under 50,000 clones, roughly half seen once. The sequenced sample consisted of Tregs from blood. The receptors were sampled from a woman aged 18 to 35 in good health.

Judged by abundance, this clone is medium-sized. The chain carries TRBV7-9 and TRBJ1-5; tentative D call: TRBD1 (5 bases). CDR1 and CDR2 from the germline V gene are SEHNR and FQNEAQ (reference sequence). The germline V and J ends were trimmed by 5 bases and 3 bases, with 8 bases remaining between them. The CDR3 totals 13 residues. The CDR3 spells CASSPQVNQPQHF. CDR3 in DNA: TGTGCCAGCAGCCCACAGGTCAATCAGCCCCAGCATTTT.

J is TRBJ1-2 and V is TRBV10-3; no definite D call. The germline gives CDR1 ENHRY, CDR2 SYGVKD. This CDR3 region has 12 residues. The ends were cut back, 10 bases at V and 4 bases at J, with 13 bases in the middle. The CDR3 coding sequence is TGTGCCAGCGGGCGGGGATCCTATGGCTACACCTTC. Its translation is CASGRGSYGYTF.

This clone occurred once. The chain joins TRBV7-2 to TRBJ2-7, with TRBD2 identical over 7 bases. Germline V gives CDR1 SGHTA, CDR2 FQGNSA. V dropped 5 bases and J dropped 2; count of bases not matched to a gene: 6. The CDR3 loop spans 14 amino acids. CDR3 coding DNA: TGTGCCAGCAGCCTAGGCGGGAGTGCCTACGAGCAGTACTTC. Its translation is CASSLGGSAYEQYF.